Following are 8 T cell receptor beta chains from one sample sequenced in a study of T cells after yellow fever vaccination. TCRdb reprocessed the 5' RACE reads with MiXCR, giving one entry per CDR3 protein. Of hundreds of thousands of distinct CDR3 sequences in the sample, about 3.5% were seen once. The sample consisted of PBMCs, taken on the day of the yellow fever booster vaccination. The source is a man younger than 35 who received the YFV17D yellow fever vaccine.

This clonotype was detected ten times or more. V usage is TRBV20-1 and J usage is TRBJ2-2, with no clear D. This CDR3 region has 14 residues. V was pared by 2 bases and J by 7 bases, with 14 bases between. CDR1 is DFQATT and CDR2 is SNEGSKA in the germline V gene (reference sequence). CDR3 in DNA: TGCAGTGCTAGATTCGCTATGGGCCTCGGGGAGCTGTTTTTT. It is translated as CSARFAMGLGELFF.

The V gene is TRBV6-1, the J gene TRBJ1-2, with 10 positions matching TRBD1. The germline gives CDR1 MNHNS, CDR2 SASEGT. Trimming at V came to 11 bases and at J to 3 bases, leaving 3 bases not matched to a gene. This CDR3 comprises 12 residues. The CDR3 region is CAGQGVDYGYTF. CDR3 nucleotide sequence: TGTGCCGGACAGGGGGTTGACTATGGCTACACCTTC.

This clonotype was detected only a few times. This chain links TRBV4-3 with TRBJ2-4; D tentatively fits TRBD1 or TRBD2 (6 bases each). The CDR3 is made up of 17 amino acids. Between the trimmed V and J ends, which lost 1 base and 1 base, there was a span of 14 bases. CDR1 is LGHNA and CDR2 is YSLEER in the germline V gene. CDR3 nucleotide sequence: TGCGCCAGCAGCCAAGGAGGGGGGTGGGATGCCAAAAACATTCAGTACTTC. Translation: CASSQGGGWDAKNIQYF.

This clonotype appeared a few times. The chain couples TRBV6-5 to TRBJ1-2, with D perhaps matching TRBD1 (6 bases). Trimming stripped 7 bases from V and 2 bases from J, with 11 bases between. CDR1 and CDR2 (germline): MNHEY, SVGAGI. The CDR3 covers 13 residues. The CDR3 nucleotides read TGTGCCAGCATCCTCCAGGGGAACTATGGCTACACCTTC. Translation gives CASILQGNYGYTF.

This clonotype was detected only a few times. The chain combines TRBV18 with TRBJ1-1; D unclear. Per the germline V gene, CDR1 is KGHSH and CDR2 is LQKENI. The CDR3 length is 14 residues. The ends were cut back, 3 bases at V and 7 bases at J, with 15 bases in the middle. The CDR3 nucleotides read TGTGCCAGCTCACCGCGGGGAGGCGACCTTGAAGCTTTCTTT. Translating gives CASSPRGGDLEAFF.

This clonotype was detected ten times or more. The rearrangement joins TRBV10-2 to TRBJ2-7; 11 bases fit TRBD2. This CDR3 has 18 amino acids. Looked up from germline, CDR1 is WSHSY and CDR2 is SAAADI. J lost 0 bases, V lost 0 bases, and 7 bases had no gene match. The CDR3, as DNA: TGCGCCAGCAGTGAGTCAGGGCTAGCGGGGGGCAGCTCCTACGAGCAGTACTTC. Translation: CASSESGLAGGSSYEQYF.

This clonotype was counted only a few times. The gene calls are TRBV6-6 and TRBJ1-5; maybe TRBD1 (5 bases). Trimming removed 1 base from V and 8 bases from J, with 12 bases in between. This CDR3 has 14 residues. Germline V gives CDR1 MNHNY, CDR2 SVGAGI (reference sequence). This CDR3 is CASSYFDSGEPQHF. The DNA of the CDR3 is TGTGCCAGCAGTTACTTCGACAGCGGAGAGCCCCAGCATTTT.

The chain links TRBV2 to TRBJ1-5, with D perhaps TRBD1 (5 bases). Trimming stripped 10 bases from V and 7 bases from J, with 14 bases between. CDR1 is SNHLY and CDR2 is FYNNEI in the germline V gene. The CDR3 contains 12 residues. CDR3 residues: CATRGGGQPQHF. Written as DNA, the CDR3 is TGTGCCACCCGGGGGGGGGGGCAGCCCCAGCATTTT.